This TCR beta chain was recovered during a study of T cells after yellow fever vaccination. Study-wide points: Most clones from primary vaccination were detected again post-booster (about 95% CD4, roughly 91% CD8). Abundant clonotypes (contaminants from the bulk population) could be present in FACS-sorted repertoires.

This clonotype was recorded at least ten times. Its antigen is unidentified. This CDR3 has 12 amino acids. Trimming shortened V by 3 bases and J by 9 bases, and 9 bases separated the two germline ends. The germline CDR1 and CDR2 sequences are SGHTA and FQGNSA. TCR cDNA, made by 5'RACE template switching, carried an added universal primer site and UMIs. One entry per CDR3 protein results from TCRdb running MiXCR on the 5' RACE reads. The repertoire holds a few hundred thousand distinct CDR3 sequences, with 8% to 10% as singletons. This rearrangement joins TRBV7-2 to TRBJ2-1, with D maybe TRBD2 (6 bases). The sequenced sample was PBMCs, obtained on the day of the first yellow fever vaccination. The sequence derives from a man aged 18 to 29 who received the YFV17D yellow fever vaccine. This CDR3 reads CASSFRGGEQFF. The CDR3 region has the DNA TGTGCCAGCAGCTTTAGGGGAGGTGAGCAGTTCTTC. Supplemented by reference TRBV7-2 and TRBJ2-1, the full variable domain reads GAGVSQSPSNKVTEKGKDVELRCDPISGHTALYWYRQSLGQGLEFLIYFQGNSAPDKSGLPSDRFSAERTGGSVSTLTIQRTQQEDSAVYLCASSFRGGEQFFGPGTRLTVL.